These 31 T cell receptor beta chains were sequenced from one sample in a study of control samples from healthy donors and cancer patients. Libraries were prepared by immunoSEQ multiplex PCR; TCRdb keeps only in-frame clonotypes and omits some of them. The table includes roughly 200,000 clones, roughly 94% detected once. Sequencing used blood. All receptors come from a man aged 45-65 years in good health.

The chain recombines TRBV19 with TRBJ1-2, with 8 nucleotides matching TRBD1. The V segment lost 8 bases and the J segment 6 bases; nucleotides outside the gene matches: 8. There are 13 residues in the CDR3. Germline-derived CDR1 and CDR2 are LNHDA and SQIVND (reference sequence). CDR3 bases: TGTGCCAGTCGCCTAACAGGGGGTAATGGCTACACCTTC. This translates into CASRLTGGNGYTF.

The genes are TRBV6-5 and TRBJ2-3; D remains ambiguous. The germline V and J ends were trimmed by 4 bases and 2 bases, with 10 bases remaining between them. This CDR3 spans 14 amino acids. Germline CDR1 MNHEY, CDR2 SVGAGI. CDR3 sequence: CASSSRVPTDTQYF. Here the CDR3 DNA reads TGTGCCAGCAGTTCAAGGGTACCCACAGATACGCAGTATTTT.

V usage is TRBV7-9 and J usage is TRBJ1-4, with 7 bases lining up with TRBD1. Germline assignment: CDR1 SEHNR and CDR2 FQNEAQ (reference sequence). This CDR3 comprises 16 residues. The J segment lost 5 bases and the V segment lost 5 bases, leaving 11 bases of the junction unmatched. The CDR3 DNA reads as TGTGCCAGCAGCCCGGCCGCCGGGACAGAGAATGAAAAACTGTTTTTT. It yields the protein CASSPAAGTENEKLFF.

CDR3 in amino acids: CASSWATGGLNYGYTF. The CDR3 region has the DNA TGTGCCAGCAGTTGGGCCACAGGGGGCTTAAACTATGGCTACACCTTC. The chain employs TRBV28 and TRBJ1-2, with 9 bases identical to TRBD1. The V segment lost 4 bases and the J segment 2 bases; nucleotides outside the gene matches: 8. The CDR3 spans 16 residues. Germline assignment: CDR1 MDHEN and CDR2 SYDVKM.

On this clone: The sample holds other DNA sequences that translate to the same CDR3. The chain recombines TRBV18 with TRBJ1-1; D perhaps matches TRBD1 (6 bases). The CDR3 spans 16 residues. Germline V gene sequence: CDR1 KGHSH, CDR2 LQKENI. V shed 2 bases and J shed 11 bases, with 24 bases lying between them. This chain's CDR3 is CASSPIFEGGGSVAFF. The CDR3 coding sequence is TGTGCCAGCTCACCAATTTTCGAAGGGGGAGGGTCGGTGGCTTTCTTT.

This chain links TRBV11-2 with TRBJ2-1; 11 bases align to TRBD2. The CDR3 loop spans 15 amino acids. The germline V gene has CDR1 SGHAT and CDR2 FQNNGV. V lost 5 bases to trimming and J lost 7 bases; unmatched junction nucleotides: 7. This CDR3 reads CASSTTSGGPNEQFF. The DNA for the CDR3 is TGTGCCAGCAGCACTACTAGCGGGGGCCCTAATGAGCAGTTCTTC. Using reference TRBV11-2 and TRBJ2-1 for the parts outside the CDR3, the full variable domain is EAGVAQSPRYKIIEKRQSVAFWCNPISGHATLYWYQQILGQGPKLLIQFQNNGVVDDSQLPKDRFSAERLKGVDSTLKIQPAKLEDSAVYLCASSTTSGGPNEQFFGPGTRLTVL.

The rearrangement links TRBV9 to TRBJ1-2, with D perhaps TRBD1 (6 bases). There are 14 residues in the CDR3. CDR1 SGDLS and CDR2 YYNGEE come from the germline V gene. Trimming stripped 4 bases from V and 6 bases from J, with 16 bases between. The DNA of the CDR3 is TGTGCCAGCAGCTCCAACGCAGGGGCCCATGGCTACACCTTC. It encodes CASSSNAGAHGYTF. The complete variable domain, with remaining parts taken from reference TRBV9 and TRBJ1-2, reads DSGVTQTPKHLITATGQRVTLRCSPRSGDLSVYWYQQSLDQGLQFLIQYYNGEERAKGNILERFSAQQFPDLHSELNLSSLELGDSALYFCASSSNAGAHGYTFGSGTRLTVV.

The rearrangement links TRBV2 to TRBJ2-5; D remains ambiguous. The CDR3 totals 13 residues. Trimming shortened V by 7 bases and J by 3 bases, and 12 bases separated the two germline ends. Germline V gene sequence: CDR1 SNHLY, CDR2 FYNNEI. In nucleotides, the CDR3 is TGTGCCAGCAACCTTATAAGAGAAGAGACCCAGTACTTC. This gives the protein CASNLIREETQYF.

This chain connects TRBV6-4 to TRBJ1-2, with D perhaps TRBD1 (6 bases). Germline lookup yields CDR1 MRHNA and CDR2 SNTAGT. This CDR3 has 14 residues. V was clipped by 6 bases and J by 8 bases, with 19 bases between them. CDR3 nucleotide sequence: TGTGCCAGCAGACGTGCCCAGGGGTTGGGAGGCTACACCTTC. Protein: CASRRAQGLGGYTF.

This chain joins TRBV19 and TRBJ2-3, with a possible D match to TRBD1 (6 bases). This CDR3 contains 13 residues. V dropped 4 bases and J dropped 2 bases, with 7 bases sitting between them. Germline CDR1 reads LNHDA; CDR2 reads SQIVND (reference sequence). The CDR3 region is CASSRGHTDTQYF. DNA for the CDR3: TGTGCCAGTAGTAGGGGACACACAGATACGCAGTATTTT.

The genes are TRBV7-9 and TRBJ1-4; 7 bases map to TRBD1. The trim removed 5 bases at V and 8 bases at J, leaving 2 bases unmatched. Germline V lookup: CDR1 SEHNR, CDR2 FQNEAQ (reference sequence). This CDR3 has 12 amino acids. Written as DNA, the CDR3 is TGTGCCAGCAGCAACAGGGGAGAAAAACTGTTTTTT. This sequence encodes CASSNRGEKLFF.

This clone was detected once. The chain is built from TRBV6-2 or TRBV6-3 and TRBJ1-5; D not certain. Per the germline V gene, CDR1 is MNHEY and CDR2 is SVGEGT. V was trimmed by 6 bases and J by 7 bases, leaving 16 bases between them. This CDR3 is 14 amino acids long. In nucleotides, the CDR3 is TGTGCCAGCAGCCTTGCGGGAACAAGACAGCCCCAGCATTTT. This sequence encodes CASSLAGTRQPQHF.

There are a few counts of this clone. The chain carries TRBV28 and TRBJ2-5; 7 bases fit TRBD2. This CDR3 is 12 amino acids long. Germline lookup yields CDR1 MDHEN and CDR2 SYDVKM. V gave up 10 bases and J gave up 5 bases; unmatched junction bases: 7. CDR3 coding DNA: TGTGCCATCTTGAGCGGGGACGAGACCCAGTACTTC. Protein: CAILSGDETQYF.

The chain couples TRBV4-2 to TRBJ1-4, with 8 bases that match TRBD1. Germline V gene lookup returns CDR1 LGHNA and CDR2 YNFKEQ. The CDR3 has 14 residues. V trimming: 3 bases; J trimming: 8 bases; junction bases outside the gene matches: 5. The CDR3 loop reads CASSQTGVGEKLFF. DNA for the CDR3: TGTGCCAGCAGCCAGACAGGGGTTGGAGAAAAACTGTTTTTT.

The V call is TRBV5-1, the J call TRBJ2-1; D is unresolved. CDR1 and CDR2 from the germline V gene are SGHRS and YFSETQ. CDR3 size: 13 residues. V shed 0 bases and J shed 10 bases, with 11 bases lying between them. CDR3 in amino acids: CASSLAPTREQFF. In DNA form, the CDR3 reads TGCGCCAGCAGCTTGGCACCAACAAGGGAGCAGTTCTTC.

Points on this clone: An end of the junction differs from the germline gene, which may be a read error. The same CDR3 can be traced to other DNA sequences in this sample. V is TRBV3-1 (or the pseudogene TRBV3-2) and J is TRBJ1-2; D is possibly TRBD1 (6 bases). In germline, CDR1 is LGHDT, CDR2 YNNKEL (reference sequence). The CDR3 sequence is 15 residues long. The CDR3 reads CASSQDSAGAGGYTF. CDR3 coding DNA: TGTGCTAGCAGCCAAGATTCGGCGGGGGCCGGGGGCTACACCTTC.

This clone was counted a single time. The chain recombines TRBV2 with TRBJ1-2, with TRBD1 as a possible D gene (5 bases). The CDR3 length is 15 residues. The V gene lost 4 bases and the J gene lost 8 bases, with 20 bases spanning the gap. CDR1 is SNHLY, CDR2 FYNNEI, per germline. The CDR3 DNA is TGTGCCAGCAGTGCCGAGGGGAAGGGGAGCAGAGGCTACACCTTC. Amino acids: CASSAEGKGSRGYTF.

The chain's CDR3 is CASNSQGMNTEAFF. The DNA for the CDR3 is TGTGCCAGTAACTCACAGGGGATGAACACTGAAGCTTTCTTT. The chain combines TRBV19 with TRBJ1-1, with 7 bases matching TRBD1. Germline CDR1 reads LNHDA; CDR2 reads SQIVND (reference sequence). CDR3 length: 14 residues. J lost 0 bases, V lost 7 bases, and 5 bases had no gene match.

The J gene is TRBJ1-1, the V gene TRBV12-3 or TRBV12-4; weak D call: TRBD1 (5 bases). The V and J ends lost 5 bases and 10 bases respectively, with 17 bases between them. There are 13 residues in the CDR3. As DNA, the CDR3 is TGTGCCAGCAGTGTTGACTTGGGGCTCAGAGCTTTCTTT. This sequence encodes CASSVDLGLRAFF.

V gene TRBV24-1 combines with J gene TRBJ1-4, with D tentatively TRBD1 (6 bases). The CDR3 consists of 15 residues. V shed 3 bases and J shed 5 bases, with 12 bases lying between them. Germline lookup yields CDR1 KGHDR and CDR2 SFDVKD. CDR3 bases: TGTGCCACCAGTGATCCGGAGGGGGGAAATGAAAAACTGTTTTTT. Its translation is CATSDPEGGNEKLFF.

The CDR3 spells CASSRDRGRGDTQYF. CDR3 sequence (DNA): TGTGCCAGCAGTCGTGACAGGGGGCGAGGAGATACGCAGTATTTT. The V gene is TRBV3-1 (or the pseudogene TRBV3-2), the J gene TRBJ2-3, with 10 bases lining up with TRBD1. J gave up 5 bases and V 6 bases, and 8 bases lay outside the gene matches. The germline CDR1 and CDR2 sequences are LGHDT and YNNKEL (reference sequence). The CDR3 covers 15 residues.

V gene TRBV7-3 combines with J gene TRBJ2-2; D remains unclear. The V end was cut by 5 bases, the J end by 2 bases, with 3 bases between. The germline gives CDR1 SGHTA, CDR2 FQGTGA. The CDR3 has 12 residues. CDR3 sequence: CASSPNTGELFF. The CDR3 DNA reads as TGTGCCAGCAGCCCTAACACCGGGGAGCTGTTTTTT.

The rearrangement uses TRBV27 and TRBJ1-2, with TRBD1 matching over 7 bases. This CDR3 spans 13 amino acids. J gave up 3 bases and V 3 bases, and 1 base lay outside the gene matches. The germline gives CDR1 MNHEY, CDR2 SMNVEV (reference sequence). CDR3: CASSFDRDYGYTF. The DNA for the CDR3 is TGTGCCAGCAGTTTCGACAGGGACTATGGCTACACCTTC.

The gene calls are TRBV3-1 (or the pseudogene TRBV3-2) and TRBJ2-5; unclear D gene. The CDR3 extends over 11 amino acids. Per the germline V gene, CDR1 is LGHDT and CDR2 is YNNKEL (reference sequence). V was pared by 5 bases and J by 4 bases, with 5 bases between. Here the CDR3 DNA reads TGTGCCAGCAGCATCGTAGAGACCCAGTACTTC. It codes for CASSIVETQYF.

This chain uses TRBV19 with TRBJ2-7; possibly TRBD1 for D (6 bases). The CDR3 runs to 16 residues. Trimming took off 4 bases at V and 0 bases at J, with 16 bases between the two ends. From germline, CDR1 is LNHDA and CDR2 SQIVND (reference sequence). As DNA, the CDR3 is TGTGCCAGTAGTACGAATCCAGGGGAGAGCTCCTACGAGCAGTACTTC. It codes for CASSTNPGESSYEQYF.

This chain joins TRBV5-1 and TRBJ2-6; D gene unclear. CDR1 is SGHRS, CDR2 YFSETQ, per germline. Between the trimmed V and J ends, which lost 0 bases and 0 bases, there was a span of 4 bases. The CDR3 runs 15 residues. CDR3 amino acids: CASSLGDSGANVLTF. The CDR3 bases are TGCGCCAGCAGCTTGGGGGACTCTGGGGCCAACGTCCTGACTTTC.

This chain links TRBV5-1 with TRBJ2-3, with 8 bases that match TRBD1. The germline CDR1 and CDR2 sequences are SGHRS and YFSETQ. This CDR3 contains 15 residues. The V gene end was trimmed by 5 bases and the J gene end by 4 bases; junction bases not matched to a gene: 9. CDR3 sequence reads: CASRPTGVLADTQYF. The CDR3 DNA reads as TGCGCCAGCAGACCGACAGGGGTACTCGCAGATACGCAGTATTTT.

The chain employs TRBV28 and TRBJ2-1; 8 bases line up with TRBD2. Trimming removed 3 bases from V and 9 bases from J; junction bases left unmatched: 10. Germline CDR1 MDHEN, CDR2 SYDVKM. The CDR3 is 15 residues long. CDR3 sequence (DNA): TGTGCCAGCAGTTTCAACGGGGGGGGCGTCACTGAGCAGTTCTTC. Amino acids: CASSFNGGGVTEQFF. Full variable domain (remainder filled in from reference TRBV28 and TRBJ2-1): DVKVTQSSRYLVKRTGEKVFLECVQDMDHENMFWYRQDPGLGLRLIYFSYDVKMKEKGDIPEGYSVSREKKERFSLILESASTNQTSMYLCASSFNGGGVTEQFFGPGTRLTVL.

This chain uses TRBV11-2 with TRBJ2-1; D possibly corresponds to TRBD2 (6 bases). The germline V gene has CDR1 SGHAT and CDR2 FQNNGV. Between the trimmed V and J ends, which lost 6 bases and 8 bases, there was a span of 11 bases. CDR3 length: 12 amino acids. The CDR3 coding sequence is TGTGCCAGCAGGCAAGCGGGCGATGAGCAGTTCTTC. It is translated as CASRQAGDEQFF.

The chain's CDR3 is CASGTGKDQPQHF. CDR3 nucleotide sequence: TGTGCCAGCGGTACAGGGAAGGATCAGCCCCAGCATTTT. The V and J genes are TRBV21-1 and TRBJ1-5; TRBD1 reflects the table's D call only, with no check against the DNA. TRBV21-1 is a documented pseudogene. This CDR3 spans 13 amino acids.

The rearrangement links TRBV23-1 to TRBJ2-7; D is uncertain. TRBV23-1 is an ORF, with its function uncertain. The V end lost 0 bases, the J end lost 2 bases, and 11 bases lay between the germline ends. The length of the CDR3 is 15 residues. The CDR3 region has the DNA TGCGCCAGCAGTCAATCCAAAGGCCCCCCCTACGAGCAGTACTTC. It translates to CASSQSKGPPYEQYF.